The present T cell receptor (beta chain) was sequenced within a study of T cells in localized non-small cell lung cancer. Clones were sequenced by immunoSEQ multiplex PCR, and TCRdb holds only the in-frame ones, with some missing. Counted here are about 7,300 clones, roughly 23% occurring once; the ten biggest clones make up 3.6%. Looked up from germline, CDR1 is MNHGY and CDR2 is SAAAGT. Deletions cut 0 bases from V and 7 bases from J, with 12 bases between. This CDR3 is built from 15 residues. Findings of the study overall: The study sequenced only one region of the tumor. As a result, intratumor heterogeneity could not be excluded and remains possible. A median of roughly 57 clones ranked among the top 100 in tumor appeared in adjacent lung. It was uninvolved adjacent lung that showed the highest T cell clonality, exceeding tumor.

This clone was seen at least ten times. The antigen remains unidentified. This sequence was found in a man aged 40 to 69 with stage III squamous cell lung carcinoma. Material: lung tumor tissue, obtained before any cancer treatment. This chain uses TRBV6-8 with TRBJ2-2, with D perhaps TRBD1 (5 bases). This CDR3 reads CASSYSGRVVGELFF. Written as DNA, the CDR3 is TGTGCCAGCAGTTACTCCGGCAGGGTGGTCGGGGAGCTGTTTTTT.